The clone carrying this T cell receptor (beta chain) was observed once. The CDR3 is made up of 15 amino acids. CDR1 and CDR2 from the germline V gene are SGHTA and FQGNSA. Trimming removed 0 bases at V and 5 bases at J, with 13 bases between. The data stem from a study of shared clonotypes between healthy human individuals. Across several immunoSEQ plates, the genomic DNA of each subset was split evenly. The authors' processing: Junction-only sequences without quality scores were provided by ImmunoSEQ, so filtering was different. Clones were read by immunoSEQ multiplex PCR, and TCRdb kept only the in-frame ones, dropping some. From that table come the V and J calls and clone size; the DNA was used to work out D and trimming. The sample carries over a million clones, 95% to 99% recorded once.

The receptor was isolated from a man aged 30-40 years in good health. Sequencing was carried out using naive CD4+ T cells sorted from blood. Subset described: CD45RA+ positively selected. V usage is TRBV7-2 and J usage is TRBJ2-5; D gene ambiguous. The CDR3 nucleotides read TGTGCCAGCAGCTTAGCGGTGAGGCGTGGGGAGACCCAGTACTTC. It translates to CASSLAVRRGETQYF.